This entry lists 6 T cell receptor beta chains sequenced from one sample in a study of T cells in localized non-small cell lung cancer (dated by TCRdb to 2018 to 2021). The library was obtained by the immunoSEQ multiplex PCR assay. In TCRdb, the immuneACCESS table is reduced to in-frame sequences with V and J assigned. These tables do not hold every clone; where another copy was compared, an unresolved V gene accounts for under half, and the others remain unexplained. The sample yields approximately 20,000 clones; 89% were counted once. Approximately 9.1% of the sample is in the top ten clones. The input for sequencing was peripheral blood, taken before any cancer treatment. These TCRs come from a man aged 35 to 70 with stage I lung adenocarcinoma.

The chain combines TRBV29-1 with TRBJ1-1, with 11 bases that match TRBD1. J lost 0 bases, V lost 7 bases, and 4 bases had no gene match. The CDR3 runs 14 residues. Per the germline V gene, CDR1 is SQVTM and CDR2 is ANQGSEA. As DNA, the CDR3 is TGCAGCGCCCGGACAGGGGGCTTGAACACTGAAGCTTTCTTT. It translates to CSARTGGLNTEAFF.

The chain uses TRBV29-1 and TRBJ1-4; D call uncertain. Germline assignment: CDR1 SQVTM and CDR2 ANQGSEA. Trimming left V 7 bases short and J 4 bases short, with 7 bases between. The CDR3 has 11 amino acids. DNA for the CDR3: TGCAGCGGACACCTTAATGAAAAACTGTTTTTT. Protein sequence: CSGHLNEKLFF.

J is TRBJ2-3 and V is TRBV29-1; 8 nucleotides agree with TRBD1. V dropped 6 bases and J dropped 6; count of bases not matched to a gene: 8. Germline loops: CDR1 SQVTM, CDR2 ANQGSEA. The length of the CDR3 is 13 residues. The CDR3 here is CSVLGRGLDTQYF. In nucleotides, the CDR3 is TGCAGCGTCCTCGGCAGGGGGCTGGATACGCAGTATTTT.

The chain couples TRBV6-5 to TRBJ1-2; D not resolved. Germline lookup yields CDR1 MNHEY and CDR2 SVGAGI. Trimming took 7 bases from V and 8 from J, leaving 17 bases between them. CDR3 length: 13 residues. This CDR3 is CASTEAAAPGYTF. CDR3 DNA sequence: TGTGCCAGCACCGAAGCTGCCGCACCCGGCTACACCTTC.

The rearrangement links TRBV5-5 to TRBJ1-3, with 7 bases lining up with TRBD1. CDR3 length: 16 residues. V lost 4 bases to trimming and J lost 1 base; unmatched junction nucleotides: 8. The V gene's germline CDR1 is SGHKS and CDR2 YYEKEE (reference sequence). The DNA of the CDR3 is TGTGCCAGCAGCGTACAGGGGAAGGCTTCTGGAAACACCATATATTTT. As protein: CASSVQGKASGNTIYF.

This chain links TRBV30 with TRBJ2-5; D gene uncertain. The germline V gene encodes CDR1 GTSNPN and CDR2 SVGIG (reference sequence). The CDR3 runs to 16 residues. The germline V and J ends were trimmed by 2 bases and 3 bases, with 19 bases remaining between them. The CDR3 region is CAWSPLGGVREETQYF. CDR3 nucleotide sequence: TGTGCCTGGAGTCCACTCGGTGGGGTTAGGGAAGAGACCCAGTACTTC. Variable domain in full (rest from reference TRBV30 and TRBJ2-5): SQTIHQWPATLVQPVGSPLSLECTVEGTSNPNLYWYRQAAGRGLQLLFYSVGIGQISSEVPQNLSASRPQDRQFILSSKKLLLSDSGFYLCAWSPLGGVREETQYFGPGTRLLVL.